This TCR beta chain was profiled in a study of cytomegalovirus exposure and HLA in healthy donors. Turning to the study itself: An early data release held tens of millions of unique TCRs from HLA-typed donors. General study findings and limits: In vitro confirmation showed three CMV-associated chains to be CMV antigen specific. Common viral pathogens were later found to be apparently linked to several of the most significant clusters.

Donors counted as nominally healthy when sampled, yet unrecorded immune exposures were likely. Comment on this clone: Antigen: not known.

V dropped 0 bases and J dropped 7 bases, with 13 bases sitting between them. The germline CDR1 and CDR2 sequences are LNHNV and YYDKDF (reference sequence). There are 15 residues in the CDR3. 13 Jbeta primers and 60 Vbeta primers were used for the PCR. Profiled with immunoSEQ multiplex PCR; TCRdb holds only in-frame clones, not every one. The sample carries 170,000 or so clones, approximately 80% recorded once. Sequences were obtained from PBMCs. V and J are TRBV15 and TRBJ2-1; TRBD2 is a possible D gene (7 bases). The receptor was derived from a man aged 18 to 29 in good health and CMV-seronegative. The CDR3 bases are TGTGCCACCAGCAGAGATACGGGGGGCAGTAATGAGCAGTTCTTC. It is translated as CATSRDTGGSNEQFF.